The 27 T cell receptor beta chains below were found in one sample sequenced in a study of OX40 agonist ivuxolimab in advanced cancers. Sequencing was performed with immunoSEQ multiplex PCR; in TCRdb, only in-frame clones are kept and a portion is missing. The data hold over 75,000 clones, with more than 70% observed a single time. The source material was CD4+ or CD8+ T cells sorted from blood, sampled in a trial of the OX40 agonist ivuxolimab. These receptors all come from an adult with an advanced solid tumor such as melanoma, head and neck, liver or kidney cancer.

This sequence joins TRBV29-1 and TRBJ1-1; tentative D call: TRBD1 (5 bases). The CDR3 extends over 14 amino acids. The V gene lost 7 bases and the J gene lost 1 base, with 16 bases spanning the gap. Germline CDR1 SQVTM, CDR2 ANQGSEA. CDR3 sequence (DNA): TGCAGCGGCCAGGGTGGGCCCACGAACACTGAAGCTTTCTTT. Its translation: CSGQGGPTNTEAFF.

The CDR3 is CASSPRTGENTIYF. CDR3 in DNA: TGTGCCAGCTCACCGAGGACAGGGGAAAACACCATATATTTT. The chain links TRBV18 to TRBJ1-3, with 9 nucleotides matching TRBD1. CDR1 KGHSH and CDR2 LQKENI come from the germline V gene. The CDR3 is 14 residues long. The V segment lost 3 bases and the J segment 6 bases; nucleotides outside the gene matches: 3.

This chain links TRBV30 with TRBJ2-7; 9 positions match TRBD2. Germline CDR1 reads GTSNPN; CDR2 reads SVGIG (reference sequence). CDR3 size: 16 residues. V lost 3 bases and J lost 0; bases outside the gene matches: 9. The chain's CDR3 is CAWRARRGRASYEQYF. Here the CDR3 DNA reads TGTGCCTGGAGGGCAAGGCGCGGGAGGGCCTCCTACGAGCAGTACTTC.

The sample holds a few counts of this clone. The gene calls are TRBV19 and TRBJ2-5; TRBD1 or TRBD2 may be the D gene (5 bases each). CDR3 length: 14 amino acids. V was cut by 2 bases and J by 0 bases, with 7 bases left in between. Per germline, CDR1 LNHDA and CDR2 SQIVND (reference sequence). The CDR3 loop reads CASSIRGDQETQYF. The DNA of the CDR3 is TGTGCCAGTAGTATAAGGGGAGACCAAGAGACCCAGTACTTC.

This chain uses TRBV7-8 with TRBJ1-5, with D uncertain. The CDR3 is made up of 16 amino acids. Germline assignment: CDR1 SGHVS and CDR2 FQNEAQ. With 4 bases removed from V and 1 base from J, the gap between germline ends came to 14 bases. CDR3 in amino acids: CASSSEGGLSNQPQHF. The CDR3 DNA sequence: TGTGCCAGCAGCTCAGAGGGCGGGCTGAGCAATCAGCCCCAGCATTTT.

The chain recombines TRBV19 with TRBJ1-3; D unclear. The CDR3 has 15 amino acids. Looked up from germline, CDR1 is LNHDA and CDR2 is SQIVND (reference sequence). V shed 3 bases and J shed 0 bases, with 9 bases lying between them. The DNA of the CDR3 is TGTGCCAGTAGTATTAATTGGTACTCTGGAAACACCATATATTTT. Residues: CASSINWYSGNTIYF.

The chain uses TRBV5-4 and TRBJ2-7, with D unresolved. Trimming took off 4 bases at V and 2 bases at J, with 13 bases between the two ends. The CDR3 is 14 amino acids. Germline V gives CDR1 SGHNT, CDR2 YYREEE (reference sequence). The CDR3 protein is CASSPTAPAYEQYF. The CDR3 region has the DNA TGTGCCAGCAGCCCTACCGCTCCCGCCTACGAGCAGTACTTC. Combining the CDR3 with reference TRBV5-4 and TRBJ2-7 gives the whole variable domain ETGVTQSPTHLIKTRGQQVTLRCSSQSGHNTVSWYQQALGQGPQFIFQYYREEENGRGNFPPRFSGLQFPNYSSELNVNALELDDSALYLCASSPTAPAYEQYFGPGTRLTVT.

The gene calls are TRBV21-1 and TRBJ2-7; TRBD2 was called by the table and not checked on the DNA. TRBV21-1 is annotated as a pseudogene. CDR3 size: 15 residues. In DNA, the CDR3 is TGTGCCAGCAGCAAAAAAGGGCTAGCGGATTACGAGCAGTACGTC. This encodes CASSKKGLADYEQYV.

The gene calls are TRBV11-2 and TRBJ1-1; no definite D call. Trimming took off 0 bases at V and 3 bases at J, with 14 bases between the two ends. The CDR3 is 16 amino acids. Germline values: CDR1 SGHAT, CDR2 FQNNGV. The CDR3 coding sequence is TGTGCCAGCAGCTTAGATATGTTGGTTGGTGACACTGAAGCTTTCTTT. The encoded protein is CASSLDMLVGDTEAFF.

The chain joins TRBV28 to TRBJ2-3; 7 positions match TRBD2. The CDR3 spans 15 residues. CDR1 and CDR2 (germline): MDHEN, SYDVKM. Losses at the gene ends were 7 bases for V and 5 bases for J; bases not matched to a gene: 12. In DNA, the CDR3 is TGTGCCAGCACCTATGTCAGCGGGACGATAGATACGCAGTATTTT. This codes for CASTYVSGTIDTQYF.

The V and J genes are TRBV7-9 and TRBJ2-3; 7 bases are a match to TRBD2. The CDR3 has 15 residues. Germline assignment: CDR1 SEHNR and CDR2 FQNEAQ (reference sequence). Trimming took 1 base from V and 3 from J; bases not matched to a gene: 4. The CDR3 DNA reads TGTGCCAGCAGCTTAGTACACGGGGGGACAGATACGCAGTATTTT. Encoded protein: CASSLVHGGTDTQYF.

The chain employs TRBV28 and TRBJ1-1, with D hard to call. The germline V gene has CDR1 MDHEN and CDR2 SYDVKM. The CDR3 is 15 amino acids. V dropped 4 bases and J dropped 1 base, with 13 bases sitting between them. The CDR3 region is CASSSEGLGNTEAFF. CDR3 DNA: TGTGCCAGCAGTTCTGAAGGACTGGGGAACACTGAAGCTTTCTTT.

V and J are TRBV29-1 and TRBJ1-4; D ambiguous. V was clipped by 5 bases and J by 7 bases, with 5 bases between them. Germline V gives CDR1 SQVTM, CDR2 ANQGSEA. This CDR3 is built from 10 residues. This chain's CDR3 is CSVLGEKLFF. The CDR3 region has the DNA TGCAGCGTTTTAGGTGAAAAACTGTTTTTT.

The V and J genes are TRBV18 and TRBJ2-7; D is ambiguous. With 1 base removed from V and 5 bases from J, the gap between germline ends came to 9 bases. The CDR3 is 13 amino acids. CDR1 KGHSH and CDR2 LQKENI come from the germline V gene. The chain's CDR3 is CASSPLQAHEQYF. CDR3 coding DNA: TGTGCCAGCTCACCACTTCAAGCCCACGAGCAGTACTTC.

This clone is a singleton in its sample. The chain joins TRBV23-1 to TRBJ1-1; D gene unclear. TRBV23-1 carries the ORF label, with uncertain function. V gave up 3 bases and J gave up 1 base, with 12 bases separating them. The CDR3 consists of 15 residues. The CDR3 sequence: CASSHPQVENTEAFF. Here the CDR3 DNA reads TGCGCCAGCAGTCACCCCCAGGTTGAGAACACTGAAGCTTTCTTT.

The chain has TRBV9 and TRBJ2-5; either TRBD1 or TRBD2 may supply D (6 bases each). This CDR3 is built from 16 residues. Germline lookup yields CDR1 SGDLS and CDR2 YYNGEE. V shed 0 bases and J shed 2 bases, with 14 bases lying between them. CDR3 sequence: CASSVAWGATQETQYF. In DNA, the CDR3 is TGTGCCAGCAGCGTAGCTTGGGGGGCAACACAAGAGACCCAGTACTTC.

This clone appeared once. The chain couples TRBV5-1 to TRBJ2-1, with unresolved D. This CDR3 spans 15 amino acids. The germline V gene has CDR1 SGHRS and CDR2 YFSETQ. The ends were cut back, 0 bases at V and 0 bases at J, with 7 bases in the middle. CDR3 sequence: CASSLEQSSYNEQFF. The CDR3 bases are TGCGCCAGCAGCTTGGAACAGAGCTCCTACAATGAGCAGTTCTTC.

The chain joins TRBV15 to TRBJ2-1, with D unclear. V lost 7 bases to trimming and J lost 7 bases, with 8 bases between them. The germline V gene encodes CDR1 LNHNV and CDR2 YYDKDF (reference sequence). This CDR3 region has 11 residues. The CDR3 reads CATTLGNEQFF. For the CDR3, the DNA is TGTGCCACCACCTTAGGAAATGAGCAGTTCTTC.

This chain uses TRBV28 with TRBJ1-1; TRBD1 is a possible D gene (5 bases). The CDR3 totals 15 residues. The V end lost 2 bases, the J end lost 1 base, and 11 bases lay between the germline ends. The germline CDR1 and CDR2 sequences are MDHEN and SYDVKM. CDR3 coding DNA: TGTGCCAGCAGTTTAGCAGGGCGGGGGAACACTGAAGCTTTCTTT. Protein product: CASSLAGRGNTEAFF.

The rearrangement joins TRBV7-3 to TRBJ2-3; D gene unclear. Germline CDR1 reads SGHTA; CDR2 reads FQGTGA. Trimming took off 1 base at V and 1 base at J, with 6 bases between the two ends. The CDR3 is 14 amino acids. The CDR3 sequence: CASSLSVGTDTQYF. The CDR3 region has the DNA TGTGCCAGCAGCTTAAGCGTCGGCACAGATACGCAGTATTTT.

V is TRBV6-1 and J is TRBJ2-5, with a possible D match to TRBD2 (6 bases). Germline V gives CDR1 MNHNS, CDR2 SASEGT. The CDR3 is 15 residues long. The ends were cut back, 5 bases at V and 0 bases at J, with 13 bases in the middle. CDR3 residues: CASSLHGTYQETQYF. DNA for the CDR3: TGTGCCAGCAGTTTACATGGGACTTACCAAGAGACCCAGTACTTC.

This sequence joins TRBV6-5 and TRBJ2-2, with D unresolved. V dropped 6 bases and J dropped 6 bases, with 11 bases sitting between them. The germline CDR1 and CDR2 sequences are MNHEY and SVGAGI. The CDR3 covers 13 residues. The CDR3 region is CASRPAWAGELFF. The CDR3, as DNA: TGTGCCAGCAGACCCGCGTGGGCCGGGGAGCTGTTTTTT.

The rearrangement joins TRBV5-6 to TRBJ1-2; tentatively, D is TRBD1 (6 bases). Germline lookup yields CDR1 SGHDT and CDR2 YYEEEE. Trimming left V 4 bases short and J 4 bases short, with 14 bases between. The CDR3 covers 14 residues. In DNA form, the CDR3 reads TGTGCCAGCAGCGCAGGGAGAGGGGGCTATGGCTACACCTTC. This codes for CASSAGRGGYGYTF. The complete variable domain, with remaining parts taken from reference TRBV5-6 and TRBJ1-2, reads DAGVTQSPTHLIKTRGQQVTLRCSPKSGHDTVSWYQQALGQGPQFIFQYYEEEERQRGNFPDRFSGHQFPNYSSELNVNALLLGDSALYLCASSAGRGGYGYTFGSGTRLTVV.

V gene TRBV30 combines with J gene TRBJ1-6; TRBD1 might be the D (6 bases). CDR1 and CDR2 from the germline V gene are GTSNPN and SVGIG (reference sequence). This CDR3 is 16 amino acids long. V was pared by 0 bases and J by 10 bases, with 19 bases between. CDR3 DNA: TGTGCCTGGAGTGTAGGGGGACGGAGCTGGCGGTCACCCCTCCACTTT. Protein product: CAWSVGGRSWRSPLHF.

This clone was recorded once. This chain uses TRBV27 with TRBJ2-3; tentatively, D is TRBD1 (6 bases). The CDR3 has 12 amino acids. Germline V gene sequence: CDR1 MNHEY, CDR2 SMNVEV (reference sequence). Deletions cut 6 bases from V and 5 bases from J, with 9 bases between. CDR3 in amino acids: CASRSGVDTQYF. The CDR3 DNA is TGTGCCAGCAGATCAGGGGTAGATACGCAGTATTTT.

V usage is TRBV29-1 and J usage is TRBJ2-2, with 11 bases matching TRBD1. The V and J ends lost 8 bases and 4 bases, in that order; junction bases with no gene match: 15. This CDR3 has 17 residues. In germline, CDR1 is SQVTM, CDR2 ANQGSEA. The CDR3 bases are TGCAGCATCCGTCGCCGAGTAGGGACAGGGGGCACCGGGGAGCTGTTTTTT. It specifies CSIRRRVGTGGTGELFF.

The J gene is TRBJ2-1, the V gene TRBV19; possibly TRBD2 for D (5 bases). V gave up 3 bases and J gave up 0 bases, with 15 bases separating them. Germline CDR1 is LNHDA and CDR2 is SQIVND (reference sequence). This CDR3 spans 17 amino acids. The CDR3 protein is CASSIRGRLNSYNEQFF. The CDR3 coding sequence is TGTGCCAGTAGTATTCGGGGAAGACTCAACTCCTACAATGAGCAGTTCTTC. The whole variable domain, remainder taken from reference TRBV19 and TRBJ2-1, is DGGITQSPKYLFRKEGQNVTLSCEQNLNHDAMYWYRQDPGQGLRLIYYSQIVNDFQKGDIAEGYSVSREKKESFPLTVTSAQKNPTAFYLCASSIRGRLNSYNEQFFGPGTRLTVL.